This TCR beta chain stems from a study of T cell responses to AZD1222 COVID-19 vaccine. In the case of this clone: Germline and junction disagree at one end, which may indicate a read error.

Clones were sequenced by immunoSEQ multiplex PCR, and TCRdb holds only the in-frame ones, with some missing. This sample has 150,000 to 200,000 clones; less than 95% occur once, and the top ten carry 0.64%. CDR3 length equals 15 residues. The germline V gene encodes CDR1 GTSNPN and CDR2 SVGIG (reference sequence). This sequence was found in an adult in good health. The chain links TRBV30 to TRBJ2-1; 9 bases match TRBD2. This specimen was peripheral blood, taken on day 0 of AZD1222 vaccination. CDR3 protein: CAWSVQLAGYSEQFF. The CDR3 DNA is TGTGCCTGGAGTGTACAGCTAGCGGGGTACAGTGAGCAGTTCTTC.